These 5 T cell receptor beta chains originate from one sample sequenced in a study of shared clonotypes between healthy human individuals. TCRdb keeps only in-frame clones here, not all; method: immunoSEQ multiplex PCR. The sample carries over a million clones, just under 99% recorded once. The material sequenced was naive CD4+ T cells sorted from blood. Subset described: CD45RA+ positively selected. These receptors were collected from a man aged 25-45 years in good health.

The chain links TRBV5-1 to TRBJ2-7; tentatively, D is TRBD1 (5 bases). The CDR3 runs to 15 residues. The germline CDR1 and CDR2 sequences are SGHRS and YFSETQ. V lost 4 bases and J lost 0, with 14 bases in between. The CDR3 is CASSPKDTGSYEQYF. For the CDR3, the DNA is TGCGCCAGCAGCCCAAAGGACACAGGCTCCTACGAGCAGTACTTC.

The chain is built from TRBV2 and TRBJ2-5; perhaps TRBD2 as D (5 bases). The CDR3 extends over 15 amino acids. The V gene lost 3 bases and the J gene lost 2 bases, with 13 bases spanning the gap. Looked up from germline, CDR1 is SNHLY and CDR2 is FYNNEI. The CDR3 DNA is TGTGCCAGCAGTGACTATACCCCGGGGCAAGAGACCCAGTACTTC. Protein product: CASSDYTPGQETQYF.

This chain connects TRBV5-4 to TRBJ2-7; 8 nucleotides agree with TRBD1. This CDR3 spans 15 amino acids. After removal of 3 bases from V and 2 bases from J, the junction contained 7 bases not matched to a gene. Germline V gene lookup returns CDR1 SGHNT and CDR2 YYREEE (reference sequence). The CDR3 loop is CASSSGTGTPYEQYF. In DNA, the CDR3 is TGTGCCAGCAGCTCCGGGACAGGAACCCCCTACGAGCAGTACTTC.

CDR3 region: CASSDNRSQYF. The DNA of the CDR3 is TGTGCCAGCAGTGATAATCGTTCCCAGTACTTC. The rearrangement uses TRBV6-1 and TRBJ2-5; no reliable D call. Trimming pared 3 bases from V and 9 bases from J, leaving 8 bases between. There are 11 residues in the CDR3. Per germline, CDR1 MNHNS and CDR2 SASEGT.

As regards this clone: At the DNA level, this CDR3 is encoded by other sequences in the same sample as well. The chain links TRBV28 to TRBJ1-1, with unresolved D. With 3 bases removed from V and 1 base from J, the gap between germline ends came to 6 bases. The CDR3 consists of 13 residues. The V gene's germline CDR1 is MDHEN and CDR2 SYDVKM. The CDR3 DNA is TGTGCCAGCAGTTTTAGCGGGAACACTGAAGCTTTCTTT. Translation: CASSFSGNTEAFF.